This TCR beta chain is from a study of T cell changes during pregnancy in multiple sclerosis. This CDR3 region has 15 residues. V gave up 10 bases and J gave up 0 bases, with 16 bases separating them. Germline values: CDR1 SNHLY, CDR2 FYNNEI. Sequencing used immunoSEQ multiplex PCR; TCRdb keeps in-frame clones, though not all of them. The table lists fewer than 90,000 clones, about 93% of them singletons, with about 0.84% in the top ten. The sample in question was peripheral blood, obtained in the third trimester of pregnancy. The sequence derives from a female donor with multiple sclerosis, enrolled in a pregnancy study. The genes are TRBV2 and TRBJ2-4; weak D call: TRBD2 (7 bases). The DNA of the CDR3 is TGTGCCACCCGACGGGGGGCCGCAGCCAAAAACATTCAGTACTTC. Amino acid sequence: CATRRGAAAKNIQYF.